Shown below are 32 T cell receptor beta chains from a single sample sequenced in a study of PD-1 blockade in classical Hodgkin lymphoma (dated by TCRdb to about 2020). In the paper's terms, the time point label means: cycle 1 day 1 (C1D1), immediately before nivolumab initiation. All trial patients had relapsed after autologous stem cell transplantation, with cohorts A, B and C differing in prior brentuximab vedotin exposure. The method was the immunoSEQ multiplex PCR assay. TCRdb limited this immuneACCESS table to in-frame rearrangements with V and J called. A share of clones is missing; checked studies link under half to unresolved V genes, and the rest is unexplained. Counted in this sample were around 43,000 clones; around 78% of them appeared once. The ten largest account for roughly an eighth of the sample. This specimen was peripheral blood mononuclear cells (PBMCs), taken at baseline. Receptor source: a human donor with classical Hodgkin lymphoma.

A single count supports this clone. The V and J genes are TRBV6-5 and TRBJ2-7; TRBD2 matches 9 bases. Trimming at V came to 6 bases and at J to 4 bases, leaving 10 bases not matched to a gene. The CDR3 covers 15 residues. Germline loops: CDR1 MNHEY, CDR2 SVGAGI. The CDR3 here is CASSSVRGGRYEQYF. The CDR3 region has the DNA TGTGCCAGCAGCTCCGTGCGGGGGGGCCGTTACGAGCAGTACTTC.

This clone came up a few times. CDR3 sequence (DNA): TGTGCCAGCAGTTACTCGACAGCCGGGACAGGGAGTGGCTACACCTTC. This translates into CASSYSTAGTGSGYTF. The chain combines TRBV6-6 with TRBJ1-2; 9 bases are a match to TRBD1. The CDR3 runs to 16 residues. Losses at the gene ends were 0 bases for V and 7 bases for J; bases not matched to a gene: 9. CDR1 and CDR2 (germline): MNHNY, SVGAGI (reference sequence).

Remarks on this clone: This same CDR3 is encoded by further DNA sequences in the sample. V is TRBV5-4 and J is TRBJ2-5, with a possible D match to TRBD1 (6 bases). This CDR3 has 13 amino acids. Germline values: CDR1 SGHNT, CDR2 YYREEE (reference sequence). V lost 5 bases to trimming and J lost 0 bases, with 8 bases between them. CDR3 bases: TGTGCCAGCAGTTCAGGGGACCAAGAGACCCAGTACTTC. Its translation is CASSSGDQETQYF.

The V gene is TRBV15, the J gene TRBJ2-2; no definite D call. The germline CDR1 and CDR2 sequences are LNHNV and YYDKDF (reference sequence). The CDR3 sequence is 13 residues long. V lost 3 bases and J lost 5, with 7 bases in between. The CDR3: CATSSWGTGELFF. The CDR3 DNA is TGTGCCACCAGCAGTTGGGGTACCGGGGAGCTGTTTTTT. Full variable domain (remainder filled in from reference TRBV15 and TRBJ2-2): DAMVIQNPRYQVTQFGKPVTLSCSQTLNHNVMYWYQQKSSQAPKLLFHYYDKDFNNEADTPDNFQSRRPNTSFCFLDIRSPGLGDTAMYLCATSSWGTGELFFGEGSRLTVL.

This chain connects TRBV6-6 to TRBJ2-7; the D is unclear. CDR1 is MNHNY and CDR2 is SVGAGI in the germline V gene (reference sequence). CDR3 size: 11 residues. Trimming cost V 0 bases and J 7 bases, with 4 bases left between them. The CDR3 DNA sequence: TGTGCCAGCAGTTACTCCCGGGAGCAGTACTTC. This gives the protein CASSYSREQYF.

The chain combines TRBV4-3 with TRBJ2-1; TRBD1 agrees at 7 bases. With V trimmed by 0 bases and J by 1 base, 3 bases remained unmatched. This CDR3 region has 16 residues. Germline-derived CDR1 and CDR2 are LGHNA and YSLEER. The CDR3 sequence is CASSQDGTVSYNEQFF. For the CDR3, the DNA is TGCGCCAGCAGCCAAGATGGGACAGTTTCCTACAATGAGCAGTTCTTC.

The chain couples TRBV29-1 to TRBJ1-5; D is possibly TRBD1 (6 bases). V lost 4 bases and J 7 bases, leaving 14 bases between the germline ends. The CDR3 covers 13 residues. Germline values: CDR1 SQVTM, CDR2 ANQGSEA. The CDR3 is CSVGGGQGQPQHF. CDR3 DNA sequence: TGCAGCGTTGGTGGGGGTCAGGGGCAGCCCCAGCATTTT.

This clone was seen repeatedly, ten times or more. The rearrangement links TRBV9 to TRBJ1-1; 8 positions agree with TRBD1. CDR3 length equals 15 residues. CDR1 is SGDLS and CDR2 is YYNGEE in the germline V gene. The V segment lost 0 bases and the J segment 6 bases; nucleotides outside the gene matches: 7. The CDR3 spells CASSVGGQGGSEAFF. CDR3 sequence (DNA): TGTGCCAGCAGCGTAGGTGGACAGGGAGGGTCTGAAGCTTTCTTT.

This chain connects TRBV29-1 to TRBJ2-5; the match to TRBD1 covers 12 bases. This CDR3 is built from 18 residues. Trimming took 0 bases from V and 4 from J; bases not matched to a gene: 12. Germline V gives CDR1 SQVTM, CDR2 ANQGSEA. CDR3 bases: TGCAGCGTTGAAGACTCTTATACCGGGACAGGGGGCATAGAGACCCAGTACTTC. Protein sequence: CSVEDSYTGTGGIETQYF.

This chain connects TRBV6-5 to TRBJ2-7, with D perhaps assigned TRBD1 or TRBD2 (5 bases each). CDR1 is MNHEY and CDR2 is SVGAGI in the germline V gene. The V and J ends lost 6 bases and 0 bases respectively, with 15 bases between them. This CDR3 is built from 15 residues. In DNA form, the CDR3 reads TGTGCCAGCAGCCATCAATGGGACGGCTCCTACGAGCAGTACTTC. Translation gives CASSHQWDGSYEQYF.

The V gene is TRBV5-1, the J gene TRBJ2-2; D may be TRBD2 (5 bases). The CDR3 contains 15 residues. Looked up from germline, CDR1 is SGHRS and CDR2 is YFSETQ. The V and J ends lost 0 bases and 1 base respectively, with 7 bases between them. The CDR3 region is CASSLVSENTGELFF. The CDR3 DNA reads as TGCGCCAGCAGCTTGGTTAGCGAGAACACCGGGGAGCTGTTTTTT.

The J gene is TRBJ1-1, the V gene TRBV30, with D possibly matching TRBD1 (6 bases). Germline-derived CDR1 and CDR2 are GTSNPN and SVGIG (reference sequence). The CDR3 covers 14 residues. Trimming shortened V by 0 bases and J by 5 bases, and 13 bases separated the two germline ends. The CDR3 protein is CAWSVWRGGTEAFF. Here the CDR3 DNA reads TGTGCCTGGAGTGTATGGAGGGGGGGGACTGAAGCTTTCTTT.

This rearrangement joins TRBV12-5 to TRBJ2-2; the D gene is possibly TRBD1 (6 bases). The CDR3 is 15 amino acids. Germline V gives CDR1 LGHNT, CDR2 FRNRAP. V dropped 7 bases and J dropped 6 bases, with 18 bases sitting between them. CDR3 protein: CASALQGFRSGELFF. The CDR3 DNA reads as TGTGCTAGTGCTTTACAGGGTTTTAGGTCCGGGGAGCTGTTTTTT.

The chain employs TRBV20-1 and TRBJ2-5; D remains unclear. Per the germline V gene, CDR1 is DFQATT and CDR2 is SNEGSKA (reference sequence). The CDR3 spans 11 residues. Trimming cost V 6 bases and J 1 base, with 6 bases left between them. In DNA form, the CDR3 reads TGCAGTGCCGACTTCCAAGAGACCCAGTACTTC. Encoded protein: CSADFQETQYF.

The DNA for the CDR3 is TGTGCCAGCAGCTTGTGGACTAGTTCCTACAATGAGCAGTTCTTC. Encoded protein: CASSLWTSSYNEQFF. The chain carries TRBV5-6 and TRBJ2-1, with 7 nucleotides matching TRBD2. V lost 1 base and J lost 1; bases outside the gene matches: 2. Looked up from germline, CDR1 is SGHDT and CDR2 is YYEEEE. The CDR3 runs 15 residues.

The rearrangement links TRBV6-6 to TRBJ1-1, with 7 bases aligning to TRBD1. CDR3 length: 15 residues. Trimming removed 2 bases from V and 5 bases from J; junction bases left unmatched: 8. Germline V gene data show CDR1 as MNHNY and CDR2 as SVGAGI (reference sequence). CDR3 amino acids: CASSYARTGGTEAFF. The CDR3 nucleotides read TGTGCCAGCAGTTACGCGAGGACAGGAGGTACTGAAGCTTTCTTT.

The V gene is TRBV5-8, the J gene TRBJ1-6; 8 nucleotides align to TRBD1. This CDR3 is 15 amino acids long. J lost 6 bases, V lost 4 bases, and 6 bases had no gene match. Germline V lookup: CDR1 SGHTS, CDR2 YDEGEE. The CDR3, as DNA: TGTGCCAGCAGCGGTTCAGGGGGCAGTAATTCACCCCTCCACTTT. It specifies CASSGSGGSNSPLHF.

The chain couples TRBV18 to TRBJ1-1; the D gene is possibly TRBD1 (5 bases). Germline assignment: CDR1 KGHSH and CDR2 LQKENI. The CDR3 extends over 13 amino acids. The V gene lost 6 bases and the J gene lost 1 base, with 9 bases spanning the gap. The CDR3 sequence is CASSSRGNTEAFF. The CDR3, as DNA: TGTGCCAGCTCGTCGAGGGGGAACACTGAAGCTTTCTTT.

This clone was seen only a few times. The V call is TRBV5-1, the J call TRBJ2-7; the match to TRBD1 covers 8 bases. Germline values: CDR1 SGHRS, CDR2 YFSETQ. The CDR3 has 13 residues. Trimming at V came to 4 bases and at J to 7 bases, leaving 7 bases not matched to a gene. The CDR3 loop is CASSPDREGEQYF. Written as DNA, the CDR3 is TGCGCCAGCAGCCCGGACAGGGAAGGAGAGCAGTACTTC.

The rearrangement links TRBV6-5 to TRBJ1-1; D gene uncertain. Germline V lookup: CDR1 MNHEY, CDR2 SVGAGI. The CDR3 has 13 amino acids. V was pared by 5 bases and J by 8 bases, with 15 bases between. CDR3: CASSGLGRYEAFF. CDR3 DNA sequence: TGTGCCAGCAGTGGACTTGGGCGCTACGAAGCTTTCTTT.

CDR3 protein: CASSTRLGNNEQFF. In DNA, the CDR3 is TGTGCCAGCAGCACGCGACTAGGCAACAATGAGCAGTTCTTC. This rearrangement joins TRBV6-1 to TRBJ2-1; weak D call: TRBD2 (6 bases). The germline V and J ends were trimmed by 6 bases and 5 bases, with 14 bases remaining between them. The CDR3 totals 14 residues. Germline lookup yields CDR1 MNHNS and CDR2 SASEGT.

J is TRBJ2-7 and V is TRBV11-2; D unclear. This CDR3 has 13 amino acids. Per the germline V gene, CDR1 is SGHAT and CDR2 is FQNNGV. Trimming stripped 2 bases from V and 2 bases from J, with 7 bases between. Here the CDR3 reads CASSLSDTYEQYF. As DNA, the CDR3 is TGTGCCAGCAGCTTAAGTGATACCTACGAGCAGTACTTC. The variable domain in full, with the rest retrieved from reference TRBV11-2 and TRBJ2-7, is EAGVAQSPRYKIIEKRQSVAFWCNPISGHATLYWYQQILGQGPKLLIQFQNNGVVDDSQLPKDRFSAERLKGVDSTLKIQPAKLEDSAVYLCASSLSDTYEQYFGPGTRLTVT.

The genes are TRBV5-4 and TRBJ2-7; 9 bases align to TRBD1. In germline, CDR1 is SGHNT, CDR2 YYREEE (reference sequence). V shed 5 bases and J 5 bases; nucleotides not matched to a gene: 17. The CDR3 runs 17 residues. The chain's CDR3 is CASRPGQGINGQDEQYF. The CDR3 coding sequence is TGTGCCAGCAGACCCGGACAGGGGATTAATGGTCAGGACGAGCAGTACTTC.

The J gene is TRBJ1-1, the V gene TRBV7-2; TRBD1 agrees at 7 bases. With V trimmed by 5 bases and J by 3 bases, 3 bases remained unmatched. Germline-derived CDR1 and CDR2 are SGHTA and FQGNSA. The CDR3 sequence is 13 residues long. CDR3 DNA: TGTGCCAGCAGCGTCGGACAGGACACTGAAGCTTTCTTT. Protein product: CASSVGQDTEAFF.

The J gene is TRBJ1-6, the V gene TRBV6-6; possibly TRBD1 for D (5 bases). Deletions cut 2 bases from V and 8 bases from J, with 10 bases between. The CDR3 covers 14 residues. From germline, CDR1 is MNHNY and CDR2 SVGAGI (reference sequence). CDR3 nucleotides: TGTGCCAGCAGTTACCTTTGGGGGGATTCACCCCTCCACTTT. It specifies CASSYLWGDSPLHF.

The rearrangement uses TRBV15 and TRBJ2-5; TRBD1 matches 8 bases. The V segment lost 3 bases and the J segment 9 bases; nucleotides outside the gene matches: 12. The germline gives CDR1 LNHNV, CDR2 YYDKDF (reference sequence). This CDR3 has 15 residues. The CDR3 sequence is CATSRDRTGGGAQYF. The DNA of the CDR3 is TGTGCCACCAGCAGGGACCGAACAGGGGGTGGGGCCCAGTACTTC.

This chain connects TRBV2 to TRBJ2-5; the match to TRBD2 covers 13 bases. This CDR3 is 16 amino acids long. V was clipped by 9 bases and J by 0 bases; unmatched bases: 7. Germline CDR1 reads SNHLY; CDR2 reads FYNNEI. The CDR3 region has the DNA TGTGCCAGGCGGACTAGCGGGGGAGTTTACCAAGAGACCCAGTACTTC. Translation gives CARRTSGGVYQETQYF.

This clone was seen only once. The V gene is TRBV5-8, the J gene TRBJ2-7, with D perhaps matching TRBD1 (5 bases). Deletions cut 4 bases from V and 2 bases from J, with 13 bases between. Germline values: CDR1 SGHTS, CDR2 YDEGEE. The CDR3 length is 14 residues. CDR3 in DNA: TGTGCCAGCAGCCACGACAGAGACCCCTACGAGCAGTACTTC. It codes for CASSHDRDPYEQYF.

This CDR3 reads CASSLNWNNEQFF. Here the CDR3 DNA reads TGTGCCAGCAGTTTAAATTGGAACAATGAGCAGTTCTTC. V gene TRBV27 combines with J gene TRBJ2-1; D unresolved. The V gene's germline CDR1 is MNHEY and CDR2 SMNVEV (reference sequence). Trimming left V 2 bases short and J 5 bases short, with 7 bases between. This CDR3 contains 13 residues.

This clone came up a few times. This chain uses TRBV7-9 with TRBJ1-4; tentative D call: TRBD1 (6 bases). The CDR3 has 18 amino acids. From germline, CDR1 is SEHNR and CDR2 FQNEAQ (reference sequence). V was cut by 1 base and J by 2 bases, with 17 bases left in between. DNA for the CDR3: TGTGCCAGCAGCTTAGACCGACAGGTTTTCCCGACTAATGAAAAACTGTTTTTT. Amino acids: CASSLDRQVFPTNEKLFF. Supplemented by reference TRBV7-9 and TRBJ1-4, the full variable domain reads DTGVSQNPRHKITKRGQNVTFRCDPISEHNRLYWYRQTLGQGPEFLTYFQNEAQLEKSRLLSDRFSAERPKGSFSTLEIQRTEQGDSAMYLCASSLDRQVFPTNEKLFFGSGTQLSVL.

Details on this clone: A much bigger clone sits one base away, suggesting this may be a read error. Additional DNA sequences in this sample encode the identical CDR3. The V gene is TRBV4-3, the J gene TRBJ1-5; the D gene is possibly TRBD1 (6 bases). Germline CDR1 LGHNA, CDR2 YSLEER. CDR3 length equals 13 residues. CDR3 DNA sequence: TGCGCCAGTAGCCAATACAGGGATCAGCCCCAGCATTTT. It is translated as CASSQYRDQPQHF.

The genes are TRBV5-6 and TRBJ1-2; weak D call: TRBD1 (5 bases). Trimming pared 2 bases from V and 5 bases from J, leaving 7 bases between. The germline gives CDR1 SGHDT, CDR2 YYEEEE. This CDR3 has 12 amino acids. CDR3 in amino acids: CASSFRQYGYTF. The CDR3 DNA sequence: TGTGCCAGCAGCTTCAGACAGTATGGCTACACCTTC.